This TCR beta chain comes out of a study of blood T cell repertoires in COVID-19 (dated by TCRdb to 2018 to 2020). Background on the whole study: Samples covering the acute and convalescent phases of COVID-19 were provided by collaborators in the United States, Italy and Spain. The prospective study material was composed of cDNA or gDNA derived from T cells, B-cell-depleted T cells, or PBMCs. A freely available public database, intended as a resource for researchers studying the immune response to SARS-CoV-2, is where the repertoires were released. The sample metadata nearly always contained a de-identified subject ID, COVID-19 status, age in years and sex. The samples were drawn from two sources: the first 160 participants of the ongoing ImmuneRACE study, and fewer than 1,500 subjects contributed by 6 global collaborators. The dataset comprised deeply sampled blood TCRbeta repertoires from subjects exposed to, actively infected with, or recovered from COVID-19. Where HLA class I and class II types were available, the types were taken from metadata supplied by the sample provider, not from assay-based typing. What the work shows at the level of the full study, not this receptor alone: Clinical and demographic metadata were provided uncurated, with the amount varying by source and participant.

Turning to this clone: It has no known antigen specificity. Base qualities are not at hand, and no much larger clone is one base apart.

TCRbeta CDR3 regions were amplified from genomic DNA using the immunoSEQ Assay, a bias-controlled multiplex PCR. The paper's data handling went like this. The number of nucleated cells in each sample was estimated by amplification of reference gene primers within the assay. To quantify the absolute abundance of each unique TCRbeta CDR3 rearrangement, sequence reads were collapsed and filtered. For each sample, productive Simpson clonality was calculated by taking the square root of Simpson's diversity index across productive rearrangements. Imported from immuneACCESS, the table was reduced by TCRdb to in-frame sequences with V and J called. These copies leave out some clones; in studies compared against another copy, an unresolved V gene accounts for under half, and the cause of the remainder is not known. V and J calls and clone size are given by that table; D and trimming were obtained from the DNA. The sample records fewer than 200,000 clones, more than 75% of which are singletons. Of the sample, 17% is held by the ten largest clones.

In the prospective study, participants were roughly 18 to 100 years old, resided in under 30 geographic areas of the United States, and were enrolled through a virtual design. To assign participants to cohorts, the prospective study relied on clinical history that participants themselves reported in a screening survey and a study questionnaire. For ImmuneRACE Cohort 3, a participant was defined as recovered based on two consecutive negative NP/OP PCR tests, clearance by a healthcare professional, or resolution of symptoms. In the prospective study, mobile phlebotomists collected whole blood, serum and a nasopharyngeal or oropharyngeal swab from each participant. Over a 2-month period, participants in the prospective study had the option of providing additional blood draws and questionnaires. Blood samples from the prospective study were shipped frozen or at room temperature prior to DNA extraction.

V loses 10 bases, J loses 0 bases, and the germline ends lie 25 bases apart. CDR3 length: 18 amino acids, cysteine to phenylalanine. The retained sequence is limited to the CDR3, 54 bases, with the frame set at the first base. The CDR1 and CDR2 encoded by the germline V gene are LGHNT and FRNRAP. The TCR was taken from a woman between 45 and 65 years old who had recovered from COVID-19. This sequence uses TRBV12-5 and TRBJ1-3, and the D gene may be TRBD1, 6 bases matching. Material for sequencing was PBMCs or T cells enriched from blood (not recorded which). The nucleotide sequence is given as TGTGCTACCCAGGGGTTCAACTTTAGTCTTCTCTCTGGAAACACCATATATTTT. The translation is CATQGFNFSLLSGNTIYF.